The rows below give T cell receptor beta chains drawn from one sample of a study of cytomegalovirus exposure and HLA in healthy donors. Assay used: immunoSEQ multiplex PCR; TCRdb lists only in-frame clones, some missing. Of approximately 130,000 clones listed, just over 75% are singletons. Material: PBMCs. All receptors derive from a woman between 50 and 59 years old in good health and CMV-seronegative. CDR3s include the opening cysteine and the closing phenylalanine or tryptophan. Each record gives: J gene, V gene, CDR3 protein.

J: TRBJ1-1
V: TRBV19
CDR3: CASRMHILGTEAFF

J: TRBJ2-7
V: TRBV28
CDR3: CASSPLYEQYF

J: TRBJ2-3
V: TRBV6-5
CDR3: CASSQQGTTDTQYF

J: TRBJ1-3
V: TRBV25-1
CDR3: CASSDRARGNTIYF

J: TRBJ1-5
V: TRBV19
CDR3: CASSPDIYSNQPQHF

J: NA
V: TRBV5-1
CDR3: CASSSPYGSRPSYEQYF

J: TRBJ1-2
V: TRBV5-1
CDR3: CASSSRRGLANYGYTF

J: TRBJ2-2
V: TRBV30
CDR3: CAWSVLAGDTGELFF

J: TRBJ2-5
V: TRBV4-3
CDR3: CASSQDWGQGETQYF

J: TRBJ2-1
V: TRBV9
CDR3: CASSVAGLAGTYNEQFF

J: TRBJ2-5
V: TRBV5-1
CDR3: CASSLITGRETQYF

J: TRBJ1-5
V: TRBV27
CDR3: CASSLQGNQPQHF

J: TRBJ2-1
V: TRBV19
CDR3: CASRLAGGIEQFF

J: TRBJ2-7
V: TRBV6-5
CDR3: CASSVTGHPYEQYF

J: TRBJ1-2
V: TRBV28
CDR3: CASSPRGRSYGYTF

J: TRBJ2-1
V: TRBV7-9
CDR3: CASSLSNEQFF

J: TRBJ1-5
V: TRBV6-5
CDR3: CASSYGGGKQPQHF

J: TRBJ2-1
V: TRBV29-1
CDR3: CSVVGWVGGNEQFF

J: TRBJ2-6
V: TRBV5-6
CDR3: CASSPGDSLSGANVLTF

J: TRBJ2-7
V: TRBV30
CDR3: CAWSEGATSKEQYF

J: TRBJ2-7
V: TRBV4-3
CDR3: CASSQQRTGSSYEQYF

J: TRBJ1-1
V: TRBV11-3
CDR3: CASRGPGKTEAFF

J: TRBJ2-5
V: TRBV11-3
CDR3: CASSKDGREGDETQYF

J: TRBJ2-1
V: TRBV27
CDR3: CASRLAGAVNEQFF

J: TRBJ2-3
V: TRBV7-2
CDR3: CASRYLGGKIDTQYF

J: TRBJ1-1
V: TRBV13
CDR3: CAGQQNTEAFF

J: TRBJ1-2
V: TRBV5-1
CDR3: CASSFTTGTDSGYTF

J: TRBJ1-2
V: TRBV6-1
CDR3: CASDPSSGASYGYTF

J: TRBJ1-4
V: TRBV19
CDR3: CASSEEEKLFF

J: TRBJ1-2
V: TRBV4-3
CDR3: CASSHMGADGYTF

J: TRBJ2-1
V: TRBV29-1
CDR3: CSVEASGYNEQFF

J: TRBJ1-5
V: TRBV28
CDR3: CASSRGGLLGNQPQHF

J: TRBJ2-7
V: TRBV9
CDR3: CASSASGQGYEQYF

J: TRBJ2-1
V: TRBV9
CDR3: CASSPIAGGNNEQFF

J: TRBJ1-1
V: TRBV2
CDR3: CASTTRAPILAFF